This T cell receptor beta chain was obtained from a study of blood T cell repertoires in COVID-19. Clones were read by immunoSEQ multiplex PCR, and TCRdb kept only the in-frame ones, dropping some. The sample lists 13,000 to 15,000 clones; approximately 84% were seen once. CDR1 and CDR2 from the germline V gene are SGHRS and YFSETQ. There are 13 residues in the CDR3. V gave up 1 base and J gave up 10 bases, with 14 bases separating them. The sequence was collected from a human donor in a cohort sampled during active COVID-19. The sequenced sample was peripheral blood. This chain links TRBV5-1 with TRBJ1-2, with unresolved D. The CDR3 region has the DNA TGCGCCAGCAGCTTGCGACTTGAGAGTGTCTACACCTTC. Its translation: CASSLRLESVYTF.